This is a list of T cell receptor beta chains from one sample in a study of T-cell reconstitution after alpha-beta-depleted transplantation in children. TCRdb called the PCR reads again in MiXCR, with one record for every CDR3 protein. The sample lists 350,000 to 500,000 distinct CDR3 sequences; roughly 44% were seen once. The sequenced sample was PBMCs, obtained before TCRalphabeta/CD19-depleted stem cell transplant. The receptors were sampled from a girl aged 2 to 10 with aplastic anemia, due to receive a stem cell transplant. The CDR3 runs from the conserved cysteine through the conserved F or W. Each record gives: V gene, clone size, J gene, CDR3 protein. Clone size is stated in some rows and not others, as once, few, many or a class when expanded.

V gene: TRBV27; clone size: many; J gene: TRBJ2-1; CDR3 protein: CASLNTGTRDNEQFF
V gene: TRBV5-5; clone size: NA; J gene: TRBJ2-3; CDR3 protein: CASSLELFSTDTQYF
V gene: TRBV7-9; clone size: NA; J gene: TRBJ1-2; CDR3 protein: CASSLVGQGADGYTF
V gene: TRBV5-1; clone size: NA; J gene: TRBJ2-5; CDR3 protein: CASSITGSETQYF
V gene: TRBV5-6; clone size: NA; J gene: TRBJ2-1; CDR3 protein: CASSLEWISGQTNLYNEQFF
V gene: TRBV12-3/TRBV12-4; clone size: NA; J gene: TRBJ1-1; CDR3 protein: CASRTRDRGMNTEAFF
V gene: TRBV5-1; clone size: many; J gene: TRBJ2-2; CDR3 protein: CASSLRQGGTGELFF
V gene: TRBV20-1; clone size: few; J gene: TRBJ2-1; CDR3 protein: CSARGLTGGLSSYNEQFF
V gene: TRBV29-1; clone size: NA; J gene: TRBJ2-7; CDR3 protein: CSVALRGSSYEQYF
V gene: TRBV20-1; clone size: once; J gene: TRBJ1-4; CDR3 protein: CSARKGAAPEKLFF
V gene: TRBV7-2; clone size: few; J gene: TRBJ2-7; CDR3 protein: CASSLEGLGSYEQYF
V gene: TRBV5-1; clone size: NA; J gene: TRBJ2-1; CDR3 protein: CASSSPGQVYNEQFF
V gene: TRBV20-1; clone size: few; J gene: TRBJ2-7; CDR3 protein: CSAPRGDYEQYF
V gene: TRBV30; clone size: NA; J gene: TRBJ2-1; CDR3 protein: CAWSVLEEQFF
V gene: TRBV7-6; clone size: few; J gene: TRBJ2-2; CDR3 protein: CASTSWGSSTGELFF
V gene: TRBV20-1; clone size: NA; J gene: TRBJ2-2; CDR3 protein: CSARYGANTGELFF